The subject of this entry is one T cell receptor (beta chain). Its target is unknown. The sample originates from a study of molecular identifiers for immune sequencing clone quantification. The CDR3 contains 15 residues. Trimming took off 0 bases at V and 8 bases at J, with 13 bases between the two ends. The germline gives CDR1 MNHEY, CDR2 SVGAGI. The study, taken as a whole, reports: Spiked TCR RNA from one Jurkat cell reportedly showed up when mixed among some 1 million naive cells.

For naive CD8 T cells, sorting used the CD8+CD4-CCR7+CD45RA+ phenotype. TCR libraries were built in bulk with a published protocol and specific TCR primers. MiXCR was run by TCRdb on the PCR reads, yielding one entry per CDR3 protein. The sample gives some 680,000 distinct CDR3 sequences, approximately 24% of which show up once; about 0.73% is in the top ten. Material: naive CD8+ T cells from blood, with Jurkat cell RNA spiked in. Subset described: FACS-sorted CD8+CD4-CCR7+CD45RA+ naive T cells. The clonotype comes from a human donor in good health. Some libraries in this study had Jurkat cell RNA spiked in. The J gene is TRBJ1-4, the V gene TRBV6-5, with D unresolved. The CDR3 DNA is TGTGCCAGCAGTTACTCGATAGGTGTAGGGGAAAAACTGTTTTTT. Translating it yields CASSYSIGVGEKLFF.